What follows is one T cell receptor beta chain and its context. Its target is not known. V lost 5 bases and J 1 base, leaving 11 bases between the germline ends. The CDR3 runs to 14 residues. CDR1 MNHEY and CDR2 SVGAGI come from the germline V gene. TCRdb's copy holds only in-frame clones and misses some; the assay was immunoSEQ multiplex PCR. The table records about 980,000 clones, over 60% of them present only once. The data were taken from a study of shared clonotypes between healthy human individuals. Study findings and constraints: Non-shared clonotypes displayed generation probabilities falling below those of clonotypes present in all four donors. Across a few donors, naive CD4 shared approximately 4.5%, naive CD8 3% to 3.5%, memory CD4 roughly 2.4%, memory CD8 over 0.3%. Larger estimated richness was generally seen in naive subsets than in memory subsets.

The chain employs TRBV6-5 and TRBJ2-5, with a tentative D call TRBD1 (6 bases). The source is a man aged 18 to 29 in good health. Sequenced: memory CD4+ T cells sorted from blood. The sample's subset: CD45RA-negative fraction. The CDR3 DNA follows: TGTGCCAGCAGTAAGGACAGCGTCCAAGAGACCCAGTACTTC. As protein: CASSKDSVQETQYF.